These 32 T cell receptor beta chains came from one sample sequenced in a study of blood T cell repertoires in COVID-19. The data were produced by immunoSEQ multiplex PCR, yet TCRdb's version contains in-frame clones alone and is incomplete. The table has some 460,000 clones, approximately 90% seen once. Sequenced input: peripheral blood. These receptors were collected from a woman aged 25-40 years with acute or convalescent COVID-19.

The chain joins TRBV4-1 to TRBJ2-1; 9 bases are a match to TRBD2. There are 16 residues in the CDR3. The J segment lost 8 bases and the V segment lost 6 bases, leaving 14 bases of the junction unmatched. Germline-derived CDR1 and CDR2 are MGHRA and YSYEKL. The CDR3 reads CASRVAGGPIAHEQFF. The DNA of the CDR3 is TGCGCCAGCAGGGTCGCGGGGGGGCCTATTGCCCATGAGCAGTTCTTC.

This rearrangement joins TRBV7-6 to TRBJ2-1; D unclear. This CDR3 region has 16 residues. Germline CDR1 is SGHVS and CDR2 is FNYEAQ. Trimming stripped 0 bases from V and 3 bases from J, with 12 bases between. In nucleotides, the CDR3 is TGTGCCAGCAGCTTAGCGCCAGGTCAGATCTACAATGAGCAGTTCTTC. Its protein product is CASSLAPGQIYNEQFF.

This clone is a singleton in its sample. This chain uses TRBV3-1 (or the pseudogene TRBV3-2) with TRBJ2-7; 9 positions agree with TRBD2. The germline V gene encodes CDR1 LGHDT and CDR2 YNNKEL (reference sequence). V trimming: 0 bases; J trimming: 3 bases; junction bases outside the gene matches: 0. The CDR3 sequence is 14 residues long. CDR3 sequence: CASSQETSGYEQYF. The CDR3 nucleotides are TGTGCCAGCAGCCAAGAGACTAGCGGCTACGAGCAGTACTTC.

The CDR3 protein is CASKWTGNYGYTF. The CDR3 nucleotides are TGTGCCAGCAAGTGGACAGGGAACTATGGCTACACCTTC. V usage is TRBV7-2 and J usage is TRBJ1-2, with 8 bases that match TRBD1. The junction had 3 bases not matched to a gene; V was cut back by 7 bases and J by 2 bases. Germline V gene sequence: CDR1 SGHTA, CDR2 FQGNSA. The CDR3 runs to 13 residues.

The CDR3 bases are TGTGCCAGCAGTTTATTGCACAGAAGAAATAAAACCTACGAGCAGTACTTC. Translation: CASSLLHRRNKTYEQYF. V gene TRBV28 combines with J gene TRBJ2-7; D is unresolved. V lost 1 base and J lost 2, with 18 bases in between. This CDR3 contains 17 residues. The germline V gene has CDR1 MDHEN and CDR2 SYDVKM.

The table lists this clone with a count of one. The V and J genes are TRBV30 and TRBJ2-7, with 9 positions matching TRBD1. From germline, CDR1 is GTSNPN and CDR2 SVGIG (reference sequence). This CDR3 has 14 amino acids. Germline trimming cut 4 bases from V and 6 bases from J; bases unmatched to any gene: 10. CDR3 DNA sequence: TGTGCCTGGACCCGGCCGGGACAGGGCTCCGAGCAGTACTTC. Encoded protein: CAWTRPGQGSEQYF.

The V call is TRBV9, the J call TRBJ2-7; unclear D gene. With 1 base removed from V and 4 bases from J, the gap between germline ends came to 15 bases. Looked up from germline, CDR1 is SGDLS and CDR2 is YYNGEE. CDR3 size: 15 residues. CDR3 amino acids: CASSVSLDIKYEQYF. The CDR3 DNA reads TGTGCCAGCAGCGTATCCCTCGACATCAAATACGAGCAGTACTTC.

This clone was recorded a few times. This sequence joins TRBV7-8 and TRBJ1-1, with TRBD1 matching 9 bases. CDR1 and CDR2 from the germline V gene are SGHVS and FQNEAQ. CDR3 length: 16 amino acids. The V and J ends lost 2 bases and 7 bases, in that order; junction bases with no gene match: 11. Here the CDR3 reads CASSLSPGQGFGEAFF. CDR3 sequence (DNA): TGTGCCAGCAGCTTATCTCCGGGACAGGGATTCGGTGAAGCTTTCTTT.

The rearrangement uses TRBV7-3 and TRBJ1-1, with 8 bases that match TRBD1. The V and J ends lost 3 bases and 6 bases, in that order; junction bases with no gene match: 6. Germline loops: CDR1 SGHTA, CDR2 FQGTGA. This CDR3 is 14 amino acids long. The CDR3 sequence is CASSFGPGGPEAFF. The CDR3 coding sequence is TGTGCCAGCAGCTTTGGTCCAGGGGGCCCTGAAGCTTTCTTT.

The gene calls are TRBV7-3 and TRBJ2-1; 10 bases map to TRBD2. The ends lost 2 bases at V and 5 bases at J; junction bases unmatched: 9. The CDR3 totals 17 residues. Germline values: CDR1 SGHTA, CDR2 FQGTGA. The CDR3, as DNA: TGTGCCAGCAGCTTATTATCACCTAGCGGGGGAAACAATGAGCAGTTCTTC. It codes for CASSLLSPSGGNNEQFF.

This chain uses TRBV6-4 with TRBJ1-5; D gene ambiguous. The V and J ends lost 5 bases and 0 bases respectively, with 8 bases between them. This CDR3 contains 14 residues. The V gene's germline CDR1 is MRHNA and CDR2 SNTAGT. CDR3 amino acids: CASSREYSNQPQHF. Written as DNA, the CDR3 is TGTGCCAGCAGTCGCGAATATAGCAATCAGCCCCAGCATTTT.

For this clone: At one end, the junction sequence differs from germline, possibly due to a read error. The rearrangement joins TRBV3-1 (or the pseudogene TRBV3-2) to TRBJ2-7; no definite D call. From germline, CDR1 is LGHDT and CDR2 YNNKEL (reference sequence). This CDR3 spans 13 amino acids. In DNA form, the CDR3 reads TGTGCCAGCAGACAAGGTATGTCCTACGAGCAGTACTTC. Translating gives CASRQGMSYEQYF.

The J gene is TRBJ2-2, the V gene TRBV9; 9 bases agree with TRBD1. The ends lost 0 bases at V and 7 bases at J; junction bases unmatched: 10. The CDR3 totals 17 residues. Germline V CDR1 and CDR2: SGDLS, YYNGEE. The CDR3 coding sequence is TGTGCCAGCAGCGTAGGTGGGACAGGGATCTTAGGCGGGGAGCTGTTTTTT. It codes for CASSVGGTGILGGELFF.

J is TRBJ1-1 and V is TRBV9; D not certain. From germline, CDR1 is SGDLS and CDR2 YYNGEE. Trimming took off 4 bases at V and 2 bases at J, with 9 bases between the two ends. The CDR3 spans 13 residues. The CDR3 loop reads CASSPGYNTEAFF. CDR3 DNA sequence: TGTGCCAGCAGCCCCGGTTACAACACTGAAGCTTTCTTT.

The chain recombines TRBV18 with TRBJ1-3; weak D call: TRBD1 (6 bases). There are 15 residues in the CDR3. Germline CDR1 reads KGHSH; CDR2 reads LQKENI. Trimming stripped 3 bases from V and 7 bases from J, with 16 bases between. The CDR3, as DNA: TGTGCCAGCTCACCGTCGGACAGTCTTCGTAACACCATATATTTT. Protein sequence: CASSPSDSLRNTIYF.

The chain joins TRBV7-9 to TRBJ1-1, with D possibly being TRBD1 (5 bases). From germline, CDR1 is SEHNR and CDR2 FQNEAQ (reference sequence). The CDR3 is 14 amino acids. The ends were cut back, 4 bases at V and 1 base at J, with 10 bases in the middle. The CDR3 DNA follows: TGTGCCAGCAGCTCGCCCGACAGGAACACTGAAGCTTTCTTT. Its protein is CASSSPDRNTEAFF. Full variable domain (rest looked up from reference TRBV7-9 and TRBJ1-1): DTGVSQNPRHKITKRGQNVTFRCDPISEHNRLYWYRQTLGQGPEFLTYFQNEAQLEKSRLLSDRFSAERPKGSFSTLEIQRTEQGDSAMYLCASSSPDRNTEAFFGQGTRLTVV.

This chain joins TRBV6-5 and TRBJ2-7; possible D gene TRBD1, 6 bases. The CDR3 spans 13 residues. Germline CDR1 MNHEY, CDR2 SVGAGI. Trimming took off 5 bases at V and 10 bases at J, with 18 bases between the two ends. The CDR3 nucleotides are TGTGCCAGCAGTCCAGACAGGCCCTTCGGTCAGTACTTC. Its translation is CASSPDRPFGQYF.

The chain has TRBV28 and TRBJ2-2, with 11 bases identical to TRBD1. The ends lost 2 bases at V and 4 bases at J; junction bases unmatched: 9. The germline V gene encodes CDR1 MDHEN and CDR2 SYDVKM. This CDR3 region has 18 residues. CDR3 sequence (DNA): TGTGCCAGCAGTTTAACCGGTTCGGGACAGGGGGGCACCGGGGAGCTGTTTTTT. This codes for CASSLTGSGQGGTGELFF.

The chain combines TRBV18 with TRBJ1-6; possible D gene TRBD1, 5 bases. The germline gives CDR1 KGHSH, CDR2 LQKENI. The CDR3 has 16 residues. Trimming shortened V by 6 bases and J by 7 bases, and 19 bases separated the two germline ends. The CDR3 DNA sequence: TGTGCCAGCTCCGGGGGGTTTGGGTCCCTCAATTCACCCCTCCACTTT. This gives the protein CASSGGFGSLNSPLHF.

V usage is TRBV30 and J usage is TRBJ1-6; 7 bases align to TRBD1. This CDR3 contains 18 residues. Germline values: CDR1 GTSNPN, CDR2 SVGIG (reference sequence). Losses at the gene ends were 1 base for V and 6 bases for J; bases not matched to a gene: 15. The CDR3 protein is CAWSEWEQQGLGNSPLHF. The DNA of the CDR3 is TGTGCCTGGAGTGAGTGGGAACAACAGGGGTTAGGTAATTCACCCCTCCACTTT.

The rearrangement joins TRBV9 to TRBJ2-2; 8 bases match TRBD2. Germline lookup yields CDR1 SGDLS and CDR2 YYNGEE. The V segment lost 0 bases and the J segment 5 bases; nucleotides outside the gene matches: 6. This CDR3 is built from 16 residues. The CDR3 protein is CASSVASGGFTGELFF. DNA of the CDR3: TGTGCCAGCAGCGTAGCGAGCGGGGGATTTACCGGGGAGCTGTTTTTT.

The chain couples TRBV5-1 to TRBJ2-4, with 13 bases fitting TRBD2. J gave up 8 bases and V 4 bases, and 6 bases lay outside the gene matches. Germline-derived CDR1 and CDR2 are SGHRS and YFSETQ. The CDR3 consists of 15 residues. This CDR3 reads CASSLGTSGADIQYF. Here the CDR3 DNA reads TGCGCCAGCAGCCTCGGGACTAGCGGGGCGGACATTCAGTACTTC. The variable domain in full, completed from reference TRBV5-1 and TRBJ2-4, reads KAGVTQTPRYLIKTRGQQVTLSCSPISGHRSVSWYQQTPGQGLQFLFEYFSETQRNKGNFPGRFSGRQFSNSRSEMNVSTLELGDSALYLCASSLGTSGADIQYFGAGTRLSVL.

The CDR3 bases are TGTGCCAGCCTATGGACAGGGTTAACTGAAGCTTTCTTT. It specifies CASLWTGLTEAFF. The V gene is TRBV6-5, the J gene TRBJ1-1; TRBD1 agrees at 8 bases. Trimming removed 8 bases from V and 5 bases from J; junction bases left unmatched: 7. This CDR3 spans 13 amino acids. From germline, CDR1 is MNHEY and CDR2 SVGAGI.

This chain links TRBV15 with TRBJ2-3; D may be TRBD2 (7 bases). The length of the CDR3 is 14 residues. Trimming stripped 5 bases from V and 4 bases from J, with 13 bases between. From germline, CDR1 is LNHNV and CDR2 YYDKDF (reference sequence). The CDR3 DNA follows: TGTGCCACCAGCCTCGGGGGGCGCGCAGATACGCAGTATTTT. Residues: CATSLGGRADTQYF.

This chain connects TRBV5-1 to TRBJ2-2; 12 bases map to TRBD2. V shed 6 bases and J 1 base; nucleotides not matched to a gene: 4. CDR1 is SGHRS and CDR2 is YFSETQ in the germline V gene. CDR3 length: 16 amino acids. CDR3 in amino acids: CASKRLAGENTGELFF. CDR3 in DNA: TGCGCCAGCAAGCGACTAGCGGGGGAGAACACCGGGGAGCTGTTTTTT. The full variable domain, its missing parts supplied by reference TRBV5-1 and TRBJ2-2, is KAGVTQTPRYLIKTRGQQVTLSCSPISGHRSVSWYQQTPGQGLQFLFEYFSETQRNKGNFPGRFSGRQFSNSRSEMNVSTLELGDSALYLCASKRLAGENTGELFFGEGSRLTVL.

The chain recombines TRBV12-3 or TRBV12-4 with TRBJ2-7, with D perhaps TRBD1 (5 bases). The CDR3 runs to 13 residues. The V and J ends lost 3 bases and 3 bases respectively, with 9 bases between them. CDR3 protein: CASSFRQNYEQYF. The CDR3 nucleotides read TGTGCCAGCAGTTTCCGACAGAACTACGAGCAGTACTTC.

The chain uses TRBV5-5 and TRBJ2-5, with D possibly matching TRBD2 (6 bases). Germline V gives CDR1 SGHKS, CDR2 YYEKEE (reference sequence). V lost 6 bases and J lost 1, with 13 bases in between. The CDR3 is 14 residues long. The CDR3 spells CASILGLTQETQYF. As DNA, the CDR3 is TGTGCCAGCATTCTGGGACTGACCCAAGAGACCCAGTACTTC.

This clone was seen ten or more times. The J gene is TRBJ2-3, the V gene TRBV28, with TRBD2 identical over 7 bases. The CDR3 consists of 15 residues. Per the germline V gene, CDR1 is MDHEN and CDR2 is SYDVKM. Trimming cost V 8 bases and J 2 bases; bases outside gene matches: 10. The CDR3 loop is CASPPTGGFTDTQYF. The DNA of the CDR3 is TGTGCCAGCCCTCCGACGGGGGGATTCACAGATACGCAGTATTTT.

The sample holds a few counts of this clone. The chain couples TRBV9 to TRBJ2-7; TRBD1 agrees at 10 bases. The V gene end was trimmed by 5 bases and the J gene end by 5 bases; junction bases not matched to a gene: 4. Germline assignment: CDR1 SGDLS and CDR2 YYNGEE. The CDR3 loop spans 13 amino acids. The CDR3 nucleotides read TGTGCCAGCAGTGGGACAGGGGTCGACGAGCAGTACTTC. Protein sequence: CASSGTGVDEQYF.

V and J are TRBV28 and TRBJ2-1, with D perhaps TRBD1 (5 bases). The CDR3 loop spans 13 amino acids. CDR1 MDHEN and CDR2 SYDVKM come from the germline V gene. The germline V and J ends were trimmed by 3 bases and 6 bases, with 9 bases remaining between them. CDR3 nucleotides: TGTGCCAGCAGTTTTGGGGCAGTCAATGAGCAGTTCTTC. Protein sequence: CASSFGAVNEQFF.

The V call is TRBV27, the J call TRBJ1-2, with TRBD1 as a possible D gene (5 bases). CDR1 and CDR2 from the germline V gene are MNHEY and SMNVEV (reference sequence). The germline V and J ends were trimmed by 2 bases and 7 bases, with 17 bases remaining between them. This CDR3 region has 15 residues. The CDR3 DNA reads TGTGCCAGCAGTTTAGGTCCTTTTCGGGGGTTTGGCTACACCTTC. Translated: CASSLGPFRGFGYTF.

This clone is a singleton in its sample. V gene TRBV9 combines with J gene TRBJ1-6, with D uncertain. Trimming shortened V by 2 bases and J by 8 bases, and 8 bases separated the two germline ends. CDR1 and CDR2 from the germline V gene are SGDLS and YYNGEE. The CDR3 is 13 amino acids. The CDR3, as DNA: TGTGCCAGCAGCGTTAGCTTGGATTCACCCCTCCACTTT. Protein: CASSVSLDSPLHF.